This T cell receptor (beta chain) was observed in a study of blood T cell repertoires in COVID-19. Study in general: Whether acute or convalescent, the COVID-19 samples came from the United States, Italy and Spain. Sources were T cells, B-cell-depleted T cells, or PBMCs; the material itself was cDNA or gDNA.

How the authors handled the data: Amplification with reference gene primers provided the estimates of nucleated cell counts. Libraries were prepared by immunoSEQ multiplex PCR; TCRdb keeps only in-frame clonotypes and omits some of them. D and trimming come from the DNA, and the V and J calls and clone size come from that table. The sample includes 50,000 to 65,000 clones, over 75% seen only once; the top ten take approximately 3.6%. V was clipped by 6 bases and J by 2 bases, with 14 bases between them. The CDR3 sequence is 14 residues long. Germline CDR1 is KGHSH and CDR2 is LQKENI. The V and J genes are TRBV18 and TRBJ2-7; D might be TRBD1 (5 bases). Material for sequencing was peripheral blood. This sequence originates from a man in his 70s with acute or convalescent COVID-19. This CDR3 is CASSQRQQTYEQYF. CDR3 coding DNA: TGTGCCAGCTCCCAAAGACAGCAAACCTACGAGCAGTACTTC.